This T cell receptor (beta chain) came from a study of cytomegalovirus exposure and HLA in healthy donors. A multiplex PCR was run with 60 Vbeta primers and 13 Jbeta primers. The data were produced by immunoSEQ multiplex PCR, yet TCRdb's version contains in-frame clones alone and is incomplete. The sample data list around 51,000 clones. V lost 0 bases and J 0 bases, leaving 9 bases between the germline ends. CDR1 and CDR2 from the germline V gene are KGHSH and LQKENI. The CDR3 covers 15 residues. J is TRBJ2-7 and V is TRBV18, with TRBD2 as a possible D gene (7 bases). Sequencing used PBMCs. The clonotype was recovered from a woman aged 40 to 50 in good health and CMV-seronegative. The DNA for the CDR3 is TGTGCCAGCTCACCACCGGCGGGGGCCTCCTACGAGCAGTACTTC. Its translation is CASSPPAGASYEQYF.